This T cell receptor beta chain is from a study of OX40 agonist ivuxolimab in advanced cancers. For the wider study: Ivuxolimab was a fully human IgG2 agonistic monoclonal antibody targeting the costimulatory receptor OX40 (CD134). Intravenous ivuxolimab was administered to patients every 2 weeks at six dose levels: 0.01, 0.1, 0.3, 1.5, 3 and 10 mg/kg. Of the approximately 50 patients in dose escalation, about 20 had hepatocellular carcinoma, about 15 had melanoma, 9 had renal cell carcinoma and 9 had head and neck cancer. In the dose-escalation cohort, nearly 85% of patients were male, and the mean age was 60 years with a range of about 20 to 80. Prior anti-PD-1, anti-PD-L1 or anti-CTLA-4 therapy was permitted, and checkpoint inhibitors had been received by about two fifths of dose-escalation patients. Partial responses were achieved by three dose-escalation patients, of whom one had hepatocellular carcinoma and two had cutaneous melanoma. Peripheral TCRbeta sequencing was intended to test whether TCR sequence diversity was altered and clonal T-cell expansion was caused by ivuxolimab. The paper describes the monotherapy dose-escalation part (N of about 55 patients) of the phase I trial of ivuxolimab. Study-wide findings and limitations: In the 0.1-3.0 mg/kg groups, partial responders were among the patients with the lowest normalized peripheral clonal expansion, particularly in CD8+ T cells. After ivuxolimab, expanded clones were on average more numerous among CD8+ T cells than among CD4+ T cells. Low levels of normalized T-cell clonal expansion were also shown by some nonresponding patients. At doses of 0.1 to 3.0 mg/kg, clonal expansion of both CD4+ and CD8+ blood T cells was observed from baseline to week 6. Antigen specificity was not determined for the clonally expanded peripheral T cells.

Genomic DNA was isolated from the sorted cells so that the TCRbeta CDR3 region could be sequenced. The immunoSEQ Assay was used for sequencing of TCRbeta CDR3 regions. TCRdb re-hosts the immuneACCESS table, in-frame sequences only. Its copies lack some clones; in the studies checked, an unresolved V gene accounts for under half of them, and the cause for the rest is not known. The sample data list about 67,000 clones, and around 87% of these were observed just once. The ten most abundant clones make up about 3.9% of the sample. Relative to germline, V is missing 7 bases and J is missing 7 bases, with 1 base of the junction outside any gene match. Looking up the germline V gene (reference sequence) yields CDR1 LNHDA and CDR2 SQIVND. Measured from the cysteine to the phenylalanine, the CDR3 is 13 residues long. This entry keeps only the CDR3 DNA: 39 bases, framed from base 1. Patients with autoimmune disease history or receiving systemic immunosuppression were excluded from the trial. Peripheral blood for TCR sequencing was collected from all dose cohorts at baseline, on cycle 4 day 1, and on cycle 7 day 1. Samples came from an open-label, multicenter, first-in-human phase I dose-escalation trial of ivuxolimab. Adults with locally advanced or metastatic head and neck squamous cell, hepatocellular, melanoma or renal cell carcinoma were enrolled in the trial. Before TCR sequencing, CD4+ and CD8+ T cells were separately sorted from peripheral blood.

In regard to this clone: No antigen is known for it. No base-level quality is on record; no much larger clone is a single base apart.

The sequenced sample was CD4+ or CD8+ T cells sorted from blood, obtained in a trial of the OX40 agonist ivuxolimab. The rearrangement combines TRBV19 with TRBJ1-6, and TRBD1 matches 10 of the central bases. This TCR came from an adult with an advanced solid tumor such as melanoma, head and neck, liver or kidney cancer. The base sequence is TGTGCCAGTACGGACAGGGGGAATTCACCCCTCCACTTT. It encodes CASTDRGNSPLHF.